The 5 T cell receptor beta chains given below trace back to one sample, sequenced in a study of blood T cells in healthy people across ages. A second PCR, run for about 7 to 12 cycles, used a sample-barcoded 5' primer plus a J-beta primer mix. MiXCR, run by TCRdb on the 5' RACE reads, gives a single entry per CDR3 protein. The data hold some 900,000 distinct CDR3 sequences, with 45% to 50% observed a single time. The sample taken for sequencing was blood. These receptors all come from a man aged 30 to 39 in good health.

The rearrangement links TRBV11-3 to TRBJ2-3, with D hard to call. The CDR3 runs to 13 residues. Deletions cut 8 bases from V and 6 bases from J, with 15 bases between. Germline lookup yields CDR1 SGHNT and CDR2 YENEEA. DNA for the CDR3: TGTGCCAGCGGCTCCTTGTCATACGATACGCAGTATTTT. Translation: CASGSLSYDTQYF.

The chain employs TRBV2 and TRBJ2-1; 7 bases are shared with TRBD2. V dropped 6 bases and J dropped 4; count of bases not matched to a gene: 6. The CDR3 is 14 amino acids. The germline CDR1 and CDR2 sequences are SNHLY and FYNNEI. CDR3 DNA: TGTGCCAGCAGGACAGCGGGGAGATACAATGAGCAGTTCTTC. Amino acids: CASRTAGRYNEQFF.

V and J are TRBV5-1 and TRBJ1-1; a possible D gene is TRBD1 (5 bases). This CDR3 contains 15 residues. Trimming stripped 4 bases from V and 4 bases from J, with 17 bases between. From germline, CDR1 is SGHRS and CDR2 YFSETQ. CDR3 bases: TGCGCCAGCAGCGGCGCGCGGGGCCGGGGCACTGAAGCTTTCTTT. Encoded protein: CASSGARGRGTEAFF.

V gene TRBV29-1 combines with J gene TRBJ2-4; D tentatively fits TRBD1 or TRBD2 (6 bases each). The J call could be wrong; TRBJ2-7 is a better fit for the DNA end. Germline CDR1 is SQVTM and CDR2 is ANQGSEA. This CDR3 has 13 residues. CDR3 nucleotides: TGCAGCGTTGTAGCGGACAGTACCTACGAGCAGTACTTC. Its protein is CSVVADSTYEQYF.

The rearrangement links TRBV19 to TRBJ2-3; 10 positions agree with TRBD1. This CDR3 spans 14 amino acids. V lost 4 bases, J lost 4 bases, and 2 bases stayed unmatched. Germline V gene sequence: CDR1 LNHDA, CDR2 SQIVND (reference sequence). The chain's CDR3 is CASSTGQGADTQYF. DNA of the CDR3: TGTGCCAGTAGTACTGGACAGGGGGCAGATACGCAGTATTTT.